This entry is about one T cell receptor beta chain. These data originate in a study of blood T cell repertoires in COVID-19. Study-level background: Sites in the United States, Italy and Spain provided acute and convalescent COVID-19 samples. Sources were T cells, B-cell-depleted T cells, or PBMCs; the material itself was cDNA or gDNA.

Germline loops: CDR1 SEHNR, CDR2 FQNEAQ (reference sequence). Trimming cost V 5 bases and J 6 bases, with 26 bases left between them. The CDR3 has 17 amino acids. In the authors' methods: For nucleated cells, counts were estimated from reference gene primer amplification. Libraries were prepared by immunoSEQ multiplex PCR; TCRdb keeps only in-frame clonotypes and omits some of them. Clone size and the V and J calls come from that table; the DNA yielded D and trimming. The sample contains 200,000 to 250,000 clones, roughly 80% of which appear only once. The receptor was derived from a woman aged 18 to 35 with acute or convalescent COVID-19. The V gene is TRBV7-9, the J gene TRBJ2-7; D unclear. Specimen: peripheral blood. As DNA, the CDR3 is TGTGCCAGCAGCCCGGCGGCCTACGTGAGAGTTCCTCCCGAGCAGTACTTC. It yields the protein CASSPAAYVRVPPEQYF.